The clone carrying this T cell receptor beta chain occurred a few times. This sample is drawn from a study of T-cell reconstitution after alpha-beta-depleted transplantation in children. Unique molecular identifiers featured in how the TCRbeta library was prepared. Each CDR3 protein is one row after TCRdb ran MiXCR on the PCR reads. The sample yields 200,000 to 250,000 distinct CDR3 sequences, 8.5% to 10% seen once. Germline assignment: CDR1 KGHSH and CDR2 LQKENI. The germline V and J ends were trimmed by 0 bases and 5 bases, with 7 bases remaining between them. The CDR3 is 13 residues long. The input for sequencing was PBMCs from the stem cell graft donor, taken from the stem cell graft. The clonotype was recovered from a human donor who donated a stem cell graft to a child with acute lymphoblastic leukemia. The chain has TRBV18 and TRBJ2-5; D call uncertain. CDR3 in amino acids: CASSPPVPETQYF. The DNA for the CDR3 is TGTGCCAGCTCACCACCAGTCCCGGAGACCCAGTACTTC.